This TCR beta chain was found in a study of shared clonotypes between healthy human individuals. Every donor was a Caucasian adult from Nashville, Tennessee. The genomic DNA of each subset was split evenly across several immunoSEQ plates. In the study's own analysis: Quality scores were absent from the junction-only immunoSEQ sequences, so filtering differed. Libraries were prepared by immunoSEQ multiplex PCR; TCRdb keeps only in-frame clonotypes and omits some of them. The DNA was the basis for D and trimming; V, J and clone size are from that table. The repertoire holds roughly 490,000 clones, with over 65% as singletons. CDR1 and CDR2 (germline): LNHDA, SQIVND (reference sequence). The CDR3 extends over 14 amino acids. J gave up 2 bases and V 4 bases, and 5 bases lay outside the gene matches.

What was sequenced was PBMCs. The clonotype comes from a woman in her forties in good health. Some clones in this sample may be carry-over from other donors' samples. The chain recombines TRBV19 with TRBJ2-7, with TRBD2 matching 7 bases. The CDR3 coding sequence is TGTGCCAGTAGTACTAAGACTAGCACCTACGAGCAGTACTTC. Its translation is CASSTKTSTYEQYF.